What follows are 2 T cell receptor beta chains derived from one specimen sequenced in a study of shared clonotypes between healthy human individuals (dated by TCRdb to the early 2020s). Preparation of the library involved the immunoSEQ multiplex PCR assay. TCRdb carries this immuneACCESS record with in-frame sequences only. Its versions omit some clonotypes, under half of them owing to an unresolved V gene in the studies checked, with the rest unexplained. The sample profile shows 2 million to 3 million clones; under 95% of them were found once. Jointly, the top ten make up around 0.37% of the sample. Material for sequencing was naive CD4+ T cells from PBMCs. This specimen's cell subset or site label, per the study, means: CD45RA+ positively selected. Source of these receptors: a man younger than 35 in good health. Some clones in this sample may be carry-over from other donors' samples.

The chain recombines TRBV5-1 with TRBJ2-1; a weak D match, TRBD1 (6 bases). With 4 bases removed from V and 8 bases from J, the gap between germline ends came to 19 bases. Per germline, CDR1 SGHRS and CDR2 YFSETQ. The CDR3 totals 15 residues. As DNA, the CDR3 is TGCGCCAGCAGCCGAGACAGGTCAGGGTTCGATGAGCAGTTCTTC. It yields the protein CASSRDRSGFDEQFF.

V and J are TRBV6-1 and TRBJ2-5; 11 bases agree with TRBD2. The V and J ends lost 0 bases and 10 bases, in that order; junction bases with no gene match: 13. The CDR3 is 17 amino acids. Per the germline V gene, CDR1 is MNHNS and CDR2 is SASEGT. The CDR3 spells CASSEASDYLAGGGQYF. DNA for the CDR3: TGTGCCAGCAGTGAAGCGTCGGATTATCTAGCGGGAGGAGGCCAGTACTTC.